The clone carrying this TCR beta chain was found many times. The antigen is not known. The data originate from a study of T cells in Graves' hyperthyroidism and ophthalmopathy. Study-wide points: Most thyroid clonotypes that were expanded above 0.001 also turned up in blood. With a median lead of around 6.7 months before onset, the model predicted ophthalmopathy.

The V gene end was trimmed by 5 bases and the J gene end by 7 bases; junction bases not matched to a gene: 17. CDR3 length equals 17 residues. Germline V lookup: CDR1 SGHTA, CDR2 FQGTGA. The PBMCs were sourced from fresh peripheral blood (about 9.7 ml). Amplification yielded TCR beta CDR3 regions, with RNA transcripts as the source. Carried out on the TCR CDR3, a first-round RT-PCR used the HTBI primer set. TCRdb re-called the multiplex PCR reads with MiXCR, one entry per CDR3 protein. The sample has hundreds of thousands of distinct CDR3 sequences; over 15% are singletons. This receptor was taken from a young woman with Graves' ophthalmopathy. Sequenced input: blood. The V gene is TRBV7-3, the J gene TRBJ2-1; TRBD2 matches 7 bases. This CDR3 reads CASSQGASLGGSNEQFF. In nucleotides, the CDR3 is TGTGCCAGCAGCCAAGGAGCTTCTCTGGGGGGGTCTAATGAGCAGTTCTTC.